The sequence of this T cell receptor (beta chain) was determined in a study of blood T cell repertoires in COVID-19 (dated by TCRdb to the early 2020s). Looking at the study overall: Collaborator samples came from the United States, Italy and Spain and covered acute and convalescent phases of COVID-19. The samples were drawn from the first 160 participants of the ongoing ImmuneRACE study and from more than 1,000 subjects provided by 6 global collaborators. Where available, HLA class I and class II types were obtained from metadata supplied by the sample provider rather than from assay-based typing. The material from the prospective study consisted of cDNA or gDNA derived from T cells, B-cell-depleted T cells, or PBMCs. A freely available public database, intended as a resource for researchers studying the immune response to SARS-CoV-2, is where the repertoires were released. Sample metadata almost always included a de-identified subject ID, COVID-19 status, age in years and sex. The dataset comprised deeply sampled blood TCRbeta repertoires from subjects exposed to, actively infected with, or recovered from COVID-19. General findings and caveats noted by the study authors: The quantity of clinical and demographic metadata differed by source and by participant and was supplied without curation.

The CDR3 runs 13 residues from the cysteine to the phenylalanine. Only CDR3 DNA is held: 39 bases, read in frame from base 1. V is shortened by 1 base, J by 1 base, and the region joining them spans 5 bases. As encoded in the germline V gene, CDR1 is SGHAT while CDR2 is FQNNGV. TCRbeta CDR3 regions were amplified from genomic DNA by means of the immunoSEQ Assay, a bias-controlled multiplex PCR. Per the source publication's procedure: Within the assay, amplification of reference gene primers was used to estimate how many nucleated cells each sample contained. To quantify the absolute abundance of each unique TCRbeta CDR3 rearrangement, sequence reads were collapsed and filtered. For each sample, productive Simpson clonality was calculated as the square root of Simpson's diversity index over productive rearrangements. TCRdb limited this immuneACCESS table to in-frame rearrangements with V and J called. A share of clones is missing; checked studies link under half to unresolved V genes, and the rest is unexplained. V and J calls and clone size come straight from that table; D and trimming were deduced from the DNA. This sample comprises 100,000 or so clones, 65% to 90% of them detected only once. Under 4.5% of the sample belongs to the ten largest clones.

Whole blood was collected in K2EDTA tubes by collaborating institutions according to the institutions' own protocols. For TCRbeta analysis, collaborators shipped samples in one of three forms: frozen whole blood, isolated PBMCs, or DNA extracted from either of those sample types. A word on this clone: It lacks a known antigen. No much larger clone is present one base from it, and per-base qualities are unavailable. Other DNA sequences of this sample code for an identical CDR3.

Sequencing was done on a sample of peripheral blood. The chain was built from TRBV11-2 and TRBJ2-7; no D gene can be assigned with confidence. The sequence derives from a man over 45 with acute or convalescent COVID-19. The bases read TGTGCCAGCAGCTTAGGACAATCCTACGAGCAGTACTTC. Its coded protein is CASSLGQSYEQYF.